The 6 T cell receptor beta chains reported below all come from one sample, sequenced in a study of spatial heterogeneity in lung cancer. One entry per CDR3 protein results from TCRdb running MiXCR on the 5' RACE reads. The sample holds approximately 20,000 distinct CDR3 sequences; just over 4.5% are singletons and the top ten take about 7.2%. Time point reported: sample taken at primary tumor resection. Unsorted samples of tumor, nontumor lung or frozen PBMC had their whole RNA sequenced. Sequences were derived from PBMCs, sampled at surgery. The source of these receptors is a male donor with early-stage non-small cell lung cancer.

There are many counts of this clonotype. The CDR3 region is CASSPRDRGVDEQYF. For the CDR3, the DNA is TGTGCCAGTAGTCCCCGGGACAGGGGGGTCGACGAGCAGTACTTC. V is TRBV19 and J is TRBJ2-7; 11 nucleotides match TRBD1. CDR3 length: 15 amino acids. Unmatched junction bases numbered 8, after V lost 5 bases and J lost 5 bases. Germline V lookup: CDR1 LNHDA, CDR2 SQIVND (reference sequence). Full variable domain (missing parts from reference TRBV19 and TRBJ2-7): DGGITQSPKYLFRKEGQNVTLSCEQNLNHDAMYWYRQDPGQGLRLIYYSQIVNDFQKGDIAEGYSVSREKKESFPLTVTSAQKNPTAFYLCASSPRDRGVDEQYFGPGTRLTVT.

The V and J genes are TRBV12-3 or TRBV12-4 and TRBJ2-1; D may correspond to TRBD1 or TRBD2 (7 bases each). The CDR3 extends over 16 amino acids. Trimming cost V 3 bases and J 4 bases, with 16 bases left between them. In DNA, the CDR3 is TGTGCCAGCAGTTTCCAGGGGGAAGCGGGGTACAATGAGCAGTTCTTC. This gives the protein CASSFQGEAGYNEQFF.

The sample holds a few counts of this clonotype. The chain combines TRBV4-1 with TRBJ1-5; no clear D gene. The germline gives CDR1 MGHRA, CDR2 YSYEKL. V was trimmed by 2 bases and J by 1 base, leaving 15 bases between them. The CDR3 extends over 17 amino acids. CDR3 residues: CASSQSLTRGSNQPQHF. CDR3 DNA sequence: TGCGCCAGCAGCCAATCCCTTACACGTGGAAGCAATCAGCCCCAGCATTTT.

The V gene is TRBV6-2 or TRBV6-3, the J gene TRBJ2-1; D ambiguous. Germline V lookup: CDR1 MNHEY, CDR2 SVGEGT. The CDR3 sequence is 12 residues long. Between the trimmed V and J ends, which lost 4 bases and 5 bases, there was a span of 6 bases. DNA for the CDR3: TGTGCCAGCAGTTTCCAGAACAATGAGCAGTTCTTC. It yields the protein CASSFQNNEQFF.

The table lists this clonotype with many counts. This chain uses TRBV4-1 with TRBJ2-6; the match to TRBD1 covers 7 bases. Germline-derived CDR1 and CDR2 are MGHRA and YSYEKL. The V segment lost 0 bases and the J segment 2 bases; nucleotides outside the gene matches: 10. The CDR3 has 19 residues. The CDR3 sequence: CASSQDRARGLTGANVLTF. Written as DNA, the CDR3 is TGCGCCAGCAGCCAAGATAGGGCCAGGGGGTTAACTGGGGCCAACGTCCTGACTTTC.

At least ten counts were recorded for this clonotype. The CDR3 reads CASMVTGANVLTF. CDR3 nucleotides: TGTGCCAGCATGGTAACTGGGGCCAACGTCCTGACTTTC. The genes are TRBV6-5 and TRBJ2-6; D is ambiguous. There are 13 residues in the CDR3. Trimming left V 7 bases short and J 2 bases short, with 6 bases between. From germline, CDR1 is MNHEY and CDR2 SVGAGI.